A selection of T cell receptor beta chains follows, all from one sample in a study of T-cell memory formation after mild COVID-19. TCRdb passed the 5' RACE reads through MiXCR, listing each CDR3 protein once. The table has around 320,000 distinct CDR3 sequences, 25% to 30% seen once; the top ten hold approximately 13%. Sequencing used PBMCs or a T cell subset sorted from them (not recorded which). The receptor set was obtained from an adult woman who had mild COVID-19 (a few samples of this study predate the infection). Cell type and time point are not known. The CDR3 runs from the conserved cysteine through the conserved F or W. D genes are given only for firm matches. Not all rows give a size; the values are once, few, many and, for expanded clones, a class.

size	D	J	V	CDR3	DNA
NA	TRBD1	TRBJ2-2	TRBV3-1	CASGRDSELFF	TGTGCCAGCGGCCGGGACAGTGAGCTGTTTTTT
many	TRBD2	TRBJ2-1	TRBV20-1	CSSSPGLAVGEQFF	TGCTCCTCCTCACCGGGACTAGCGGTCGGTGAGCAGTTCTTC
many	NA	TRBJ2-7	TRBV18	CASSPPGVRSYEQYF	TGTGCCAGCTCACCACCAGGGGTCAGATCCTACGAGCAGTACTTC
many	NA	TRBJ2-7	TRBV5-1	CASSLGQGGYEQYF	TGCGCCAGCAGCTTGGGACAGGGAGGCTACGAGCAGTACTTC
few	TRBD2	TRBJ2-5	TRBV20-1	CSASRYPSGIDQETQYF	TGCAGTGCTAGTCGATATCCTAGCGGGATTGACCAAGAGACCCAGTACTTC
few	NA	TRBJ2-3	TRBV3-1	CASSPYWRDTTDTQYF	TGTGCCAGCAGTCCGTATTGGCGGGACACCACAGATACGCAGTATTTT
few	TRBD1	TRBJ1-1	TRBV5-1	CASSPGWDRVPQNEAFF	TGCGCCAGCAGCCCGGGGTGGGACAGGGTGCCGCAAAATGAAGCTTTCTTT
few	NA	TRBJ2-7	TRBV15	CATSTTSGSSYEQYF	TGTGCCACCAGCACTACCTCGGGCAGCTCCTACGAGCAGTACTTC
many	NA	TRBJ1-5	TRBV12-3/TRBV12-4	CASTREQGGQPQHF	TGTGCCAGCACGAGGGAACAGGGAGGACAGCCCCAGCATTTT
NA	TRBD1	TRBJ1-6	TRBV7-2	CASSPASGGVSPLHF	TGTGCCAGCAGCCCAGCGTCAGGGGGTGTTTCACCCCTCCACTTT
few	NA	TRBJ2-5	TRBV5-4	CAGGDGAALQETQYF	TGTGCCGGAGGGGATGGTGCAGCCCTACAAGAGACCCAGTACTTC
NA	NA	TRBJ2-7	TRBV9	CASSVDGRRAYEQYF	TGTGCCAGCAGCGTTGACGGGAGAAGGGCATACGAGCAGTACTTC
NA	NA	TRBJ1-2	TRBV7-9	CASSYSGEEVRGSYGYTF	TGTGCCAGCAGCTATTCAGGGGAGGAAGTCAGAGGATCCTATGGCTACACCTTC
NA	TRBD2	TRBJ2-5	TRBV5-1	CASSTGTSGSETQYF	TGCGCCAGCAGCACCGGGACTAGCGGGTCAGAGACCCAGTACTTC
few	NA	TRBJ2-7	TRBV20-1	CSATEDSLYEQYF	TGCAGTGCTACAGAGGACAGTCTCTACGAGCAGTACTTC
NA	TRBD1	TRBJ2-1	TRBV5-1	CASSLPQGEINEQFF	TGCGCCAGCAGCTTGCCACAGGGGGAAATCAATGAGCAGTTCTTC
NA	NA	TRBJ2-7	TRBV19	CASSFGVPYEQYF	TGTGCCAGTAGTTTCGGGGTACCCTACGAGCAGTACTTC
few	NA	TRBJ2-5	TRBV12-3/TRBV12-4	CASSLTGTQYF	TGTGCCAGCAGTTTAACGGGGACCCAGTACTTC
once	TRBD1	TRBJ2-1	TRBV9	CASSTQGALNNEQFF	TGTGCCAGCAGCACGCAGGGGGCCCTTAACAATGAGCAGTTCTTC
few	NA	TRBJ2-1	TRBV14	CASSPQKDRDYNEQFF	TGTGCCAGCAGCCCCCAAAAGGACAGAGACTACAATGAGCAGTTCTTC
NA	TRBD1	TRBJ1-1	TRBV5-1	CASSLAGTGVEAFF	TGCGCCAGCAGCTTGGCCGGGACAGGGGTTGAAGCTTTCTTT
NA	TRBD2	TRBJ2-3	TRBV29-1	CSVRTSGFTDTQYF	TGCAGCGTACGGACTAGCGGGTTCACAGATACGCAGTATTTT
NA	TRBD2	TRBJ2-3	TRBV12-3/TRBV12-4	CASSFGSSGRGTDTQYF	TGTGCCAGCAGTTTCGGGTCTAGCGGGAGGGGCACAGATACGCAGTATTTT
NA	TRBD1	TRBJ1-2	TRBV29-1	CSVASHFREGASGYTF	TGCAGCGTTGCGAGTCACTTTCGGGAGGGGGCCAGTGGCTACACCTTC
few	TRBD1	TRBJ1-1	TRBV5-1	CASSEQGAGNTEAFF	TGCGCCAGCAGCGAACAGGGGGCGGGAAACACTGAAGCTTTCTTT
NA	NA	TRBJ2-1	TRBV24-1	CATSSVLGADEQFF	TGTGCCACCTCGTCGGTTTTAGGGGCTGATGAGCAGTTCTTC
NA	NA	TRBJ1-1	TRBV15	CATSRRDLRNTEAFF	TGTGCCACCAGCAGACGGGACCTCAGGAACACTGAAGCTTTCTTT
many	NA	TRBJ2-1	TRBV7-9	CASSLTGYNEQFF	TGTGCCAGCAGCTTGACGGGCTACAATGAGCAGTTCTTC
NA	TRBD2	TRBJ2-1	TRBV4-1	CASSQELAGTYNEQFF	TGCGCCAGCAGCCAGGAACTAGCGGGTACCTACAATGAGCAGTTCTTC
few	NA	TRBJ2-1	TRBV11-2	CASSSPVPVFEQFF	TGTGCCAGCAGCTCGCCGGTTCCGGTTTTTGAGCAGTTCTTC
few	NA	TRBJ2-7	TRBV9	CASSATDSPLEQYF	TGTGCCAGCAGCGCCACGGACAGCCCCCTCGAGCAGTACTTC
NA	TRBD2	TRBJ2-4	TRBV9	CASSAGEGRSPGNIQYF	TGTGCCAGCAGCGCGGGGGAGGGGCGCTCTCCCGGAAACATTCAGTACTTC
NA	NA	TRBJ2-5	TRBV9	CASTSGVQETQYF	TGTGCCAGCACCTCGGGGGTGCAAGAGACCCAGTACTTC
few	NA	TRBJ2-2	TRBV7-6	CASSSQPARATGELFF	TGTGCCAGCAGTTCCCAGCCCGCTAGGGCCACCGGGGAGCTGTTTTTT
NA	TRBD1	TRBJ1-2	TRBV5-1	CASSFGTGEDTF	TGCGCCAGCAGCTTCGGGACAGGGGAGGACACCTTC
once	NA	TRBJ1-1	TRBV12-3/TRBV12-4	CASRPGNTEAFF	TGTGCCAGCAGGCCTGGGAACACTGAAGCTTTCTTT
NA	NA	TRBJ2-7	TRBV5-1	CASSLGDPYEQYF	TGCGCCAGCAGCTTAGGGGACCCCTACGAGCAGTACTTC
NA	NA	TRBJ2-5	TRBV25-1	CASSESGGNQETQYF	TGTGCCAGCAGTGAATCCGGAGGGAACCAAGAGACCCAGTACTTC
NA	TRBD1	TRBJ2-1	TRBV6-5	CASSRQSGTGVNEQFF	TGTGCCAGCAGTCGACAGAGCGGGACAGGGGTCAATGAGCAGTTCTTC
few	NA	TRBJ2-1	TRBV7-2	CASTLVDEQFF	TGTGCCAGCACCCTCGTAGATGAGCAGTTCTTC
many	TRBD1	TRBJ1-2	TRBV4-1	CASSQLGTGYSGYTF	TGCGCCAGCAGCCAACTTGGGACAGGCTATTCGGGCTACACCTTC
NA	NA	TRBJ1-1	TRBV4-2	CASSLKTDLNTEAFF	TGTGCCAGCAGCCTAAAGACGGACCTTAACACTGAAGCTTTCTTT
NA	NA	TRBJ1-6	TRBV3-1	CASRQVSGSSYNSPLHF	TGTGCCAGCAGACAAGTTAGTGGCAGCTCCTATAATTCACCCCTCCACTTT
few	NA	TRBJ2-3	TRBV7-3	CASSPSGGLETQYF	TGTGCCAGCAGCCCTTCCGGGGGCCTCGAGACGCAGTATTTT
NA	TRBD2	TRBJ2-1	TRBV20-1	CSARDFERGGFNEQFF	TGCAGTGCTAGAGATTTTGAGCGGGGGGGATTCAATGAGCAGTTCTTC
NA	NA	TRBJ1-5	TRBV15	CATSRVLGAAQPQHF	TGTGCCACCAGCAGAGTTTTGGGAGCTGCTCAGCCCCAGCATTTT